The 9 T cell receptor beta chains presented below share a single source sample, sequenced in a study of OX40 agonist ivuxolimab in advanced cancers. This table comes from immunoSEQ multiplex PCR, and its TCRdb copy is limited to in-frame clones, with some not included. The sample consists of around 68,000 clones, roughly 85% of them appearing once. Sequenced here: CD4+ or CD8+ T cells sorted from blood, sampled in a trial of the OX40 agonist ivuxolimab. The receptors here all came from an adult with an advanced solid tumor such as melanoma, head and neck, liver or kidney cancer.

The chain is built from TRBV14 and TRBJ1-1; a possible D gene is TRBD1 (6 bases). The germline V and J ends were trimmed by 5 bases and 1 base, with 14 bases remaining between them. This CDR3 spans 15 amino acids. Germline CDR1 SGHDN, CDR2 FVKESK. CDR3 DNA sequence: TGTGCCAGCAGCTTGCCGGGACACCCGAACACTGAAGCTTTCTTT. Translating gives CASSLPGHPNTEAFF.

The chain couples TRBV10-3 to TRBJ2-1; D is perhaps TRBD2 (7 bases). CDR3 length: 12 amino acids. Germline-derived CDR1 and CDR2 are ENHRY and SYGVKD. Trimming pared 4 bases from V and 8 bases from J, leaving 9 bases between. The CDR3 reads CAISVGGDEQFF. CDR3 bases: TGTGCCATCAGTGTAGGGGGGGATGAGCAGTTCTTC.

This clone was seen a single time. The rearrangement links TRBV29-1 to TRBJ2-7, with D possibly being TRBD1 (5 bases). The CDR3 length is 15 residues. The germline gives CDR1 SQVTM, CDR2 ANQGSEA. Trimming left V 6 bases short and J 2 bases short, with 20 bases between. CDR3 nucleotide sequence: TGCAGCGTACTGAAGCTCAAGGGGCAGACCTACGAGCAGTACTTC. This sequence encodes CSVLKLKGQTYEQYF.

V usage is TRBV10-3 and J usage is TRBJ2-3; the D gene could be TRBD1 or TRBD2 (5 bases each). CDR1 ENHRY and CDR2 SYGVKD come from the germline V gene. The CDR3 extends over 18 amino acids. The V and J ends lost 6 bases and 0 bases respectively, with 22 bases between them. CDR3 region: CAISAFLGTRSSTDTQYF. CDR3 nucleotides: TGTGCCATCAGCGCCTTCCTTGGGACCCGCTCTAGCACAGATACGCAGTATTTT.

The J gene is TRBJ2-7, the V gene TRBV6-5; 8 nucleotides align to TRBD2. The trim removed 6 bases at V and 1 base at J, leaving 8 bases unmatched. The CDR3 length is 15 residues. Germline V gene lookup returns CDR1 MNHEY and CDR2 SVGAGI. The CDR3, as DNA: TGTGCCAGCAGCCATGGTGCGGGAGGATCCTACGAGCAGTACTTC. Residues: CASSHGAGGSYEQYF.

The V call is TRBV5-1, the J call TRBJ1-1; perhaps TRBD1 as D (6 bases). Germline lookup yields CDR1 SGHRS and CDR2 YFSETQ. The CDR3 sequence is 15 residues long. V lost 0 bases to trimming and J lost 4 bases, with 13 bases between them. CDR3 region: CASSLEGGQVTEAFF. As DNA, the CDR3 is TGCGCCAGCAGCTTGGAAGGGGGGCAGGTCACTGAAGCTTTCTTT.

This chain uses TRBV28 with TRBJ2-1; 14 nucleotides agree with TRBD2. Germline V gene lookup returns CDR1 MDHEN and CDR2 SYDVKM. Trimming at V came to 1 base and at J to 9 bases, leaving 8 bases not matched to a gene. The CDR3 loop spans 17 amino acids. The CDR3 coding sequence is TGTGCCAGCAGTTTATACGGACTAGCGGGAGGCCTCAGTGAGCAGTTCTTC. The encoded protein is CASSLYGLAGGLSEQFF.

The V call is TRBV5-1, the J call TRBJ2-1, with 8 bases matching TRBD1. This CDR3 has 19 amino acids. V lost 4 bases to trimming and J lost 7 bases; unmatched junction nucleotides: 22. CDR1 and CDR2 from the germline V gene are SGHRS and YFSETQ. CDR3 nucleotide sequence: TGCGCCAGCAGCGGGGACAGGATCAGGAGTGGACCGTTCGGGAATGAGCAGTTCTTC. Translation gives CASSGDRIRSGPFGNEQFF.

The gene calls are TRBV5-4 and TRBJ2-3; no firm D call. The ends were cut back, 0 bases at V and 0 bases at J, with 8 bases in the middle. The CDR3 runs 15 residues. The germline gives CDR1 SGHNT, CDR2 YYREEE (reference sequence). The CDR3: CASSLESGSTDTQYF. As DNA, the CDR3 is TGTGCCAGCAGCTTGGAAAGTGGAAGCACAGATACGCAGTATTTT.